This note documents a single T cell receptor beta chain sequence. V lost 7 bases to trimming and J lost 5 bases; unmatched junction nucleotides: 6. From germline, CDR1 is MNHEY and CDR2 SMNVEV (reference sequence). This CDR3 region has 14 residues. Authors' analysis steps: It was from reference gene primer amplification that nucleated cell counts were estimated. TCRdb's table, derived via immunoSEQ multiplex PCR, lists solely in-frame clones and lacks some. V, J and clone size are taken as reported in that table, and D and trimming were inferred from the DNA itself. This sample yields 150,000 to 200,000 clones, of which over 75% are seen a single time; 9.5% to 11% belongs to the top ten. The sample originates from a study of blood T cell repertoires in COVID-19. For the study at large: Both acute and convalescent COVID-19 samples were obtained from the United States, Italy and Spain. PBMCs, B-cell-depleted T cells, or T cells were the source of the cDNA or gDNA that made up the material.

Sample: peripheral blood. The sequence came from a man aged 55 to 69 with active or convalescent COVID-19. V is TRBV27 and J is TRBJ2-5, with 11 bases matching TRBD2. CDR3 residues: CASKPGLAAETQYF. Written as DNA, the CDR3 is TGTGCCAGCAAACCGGGACTAGCGGCCGAGACCCAGTACTTC.